The following is a TCR beta chain sequence with its context. What this receptor recognizes is not known. No much larger clone exists at a distance of one base, and base qualities are not known. This record belongs to a study of CD8+CD57+ T cells in acquired aplastic anemia (dated by TCRdb to between 2018 and 2020). Background on the whole study: On average, sorted CD4+ and CD8+ cells yielded around 3.5 ug of extracted DNA, with a range of about 0.19 to 30 ug. CD8+CD57+ expansion was defined as a frequency above the mean frequency observed in healthy subjects.

Patients chosen for sequencing had shown expansion of CD8+CD57+ cells by flow cytometry. Every patient had a diagnosis of severe acquired aplastic anemia based on International Study of Aplastic Anemia and Agranulocytosis and Camitta criteria. No patient had received any therapy when blood was sampled. The study deep-sequenced TCR repertoires of sorted CD4+ and CD8+ blood T cells from severe aplastic anemia patients and healthy subjects. In the USA, patient enrollment took place under clinicaltrials.gov protocols 00001620, 01623167, 00001397, 00071045, 00081523 and 00961064. Ficoll-Paque density gradient centrifugation was used to isolate peripheral blood mononuclear cells. Before DNA extraction, CD4+ and CD8+ T cells were sorted by FACS or by magnetic beads. Overall results and qualifications from the work: CD8+ Simpson's diversity did not differ significantly between patients and healthy controls (P=0.060). Although twenty-nine CD8+ CDR3 sequences were shared by patients and controls, these sequences appeared highly expressed in patients and within the immunodominant clones of patients.

Genomic DNA was used as template for profiling of TCR beta VDJ combinations and CDR3 sequences. An Illumina HiSeq 2000 was used for TCR repertoire sequencing. The authors' analysis ran thus. TRBV/TRBJ rearrangement plots, CDR3 size and DJ length profiles, and Simpson's diversity index were used to assess repertoires. The most abundant DNA sequence in the deep sequencing data was defined as the immunodominant clone. CDR3 amino acid sequences were screened for sharing across subjects and were compared with published repertoires and the VDJdb database. TCRdb trimmed public reads at Q25 via fastp, called clones via MiXCR and kept in-frame beta chains. Entries that share a CDR3 protein sequence are merged under the most common genes and DNA. These V and J calls originate from TCRdb's pipeline instead of the authors' own analysis. This sample gives about 98,000 distinct CDR3 sequences in total; roughly two thirds of them show up just once. The ten most abundant clones make up roughly 60% of the sample.

The germline V gene specifies MGHDK as CDR1 and SYGVNS as CDR2. V is cut back by 3 bases and J by 0 bases, with 5 bases in the junction unmatched. Taken from cysteine to phenylalanine, the CDR3 has 16 residues. CDR3 DNA only is kept here, 48 bases in frame from base 1. The TCR comes from a human donor with aplastic anemia. The V and J segments used are TRBV25-1 and TRBJ1-5, with 7 central nucleotides matching TRBD1. Sample: sorted CD4+, CD8+, or CD8+CD57+ T cells (not recorded which) from PBMCs. CDR3 loop: CASSDPTGDSNQPQHF. The bases read TGTGCCAGCAGTGATCCCACAGGGGATAGCAATCAGCCCCAGCATTTT.